The 13 T cell receptor beta chains given below trace back to one sample, sequenced in a study of read filtering for tumor transcriptome and immune sequencing. The library was built from approximately 400 ng RNA with molecular barcoded adaptors for alpha/delta and beta/gamma chains. TCRdb re-analysed the reads in MiXCR, keeping a single row per CDR3 protein. This table has 100,000 to 150,000 distinct CDR3 sequences, 13% appearing once. Input material: a population of CD138-negative cells sorted from bone marrow. The receptors originated from a donor at least 40 years old with multiple myeloma.

This clonotype was seen ten or more times. The V and J genes are TRBV29-1 and TRBJ1-1; D unresolved. CDR1 is SQVTM and CDR2 is ANQGSEA in the germline V gene. CDR3 length equals 13 residues. The V and J ends lost 1 base and 1 base respectively, with 7 bases between them. This chain's CDR3 is CSVEGAGNTEAFF. In DNA form, the CDR3 reads TGCAGCGTTGAAGGAGCAGGGAACACTGAAGCTTTCTTT.

This clonotype was seen only once. A read error may produce the germline difference seen at one junction end. The genes are TRBV5-6 and TRBJ2-1; D is perhaps TRBD2 (6 bases). This CDR3 is built from 15 residues. Germline-derived CDR1 and CDR2 are SGHDT and YYEEEE. The CDR3: CASSLRLAVYIEQFF. The CDR3, as DNA: TGTGCCAGCAGCTTGAGATTAGCGGTCTACATTGAGCAGTTCTTC.

This clonotype was detected many times. The J gene is TRBJ1-5, the V gene TRBV21-1; TRBD1 is the table's D call and was not checked against the DNA. TRBV21-1 is deemed a pseudogene. CDR3 length: 15 amino acids. The CDR3 bases are TGTGCCAGCAGGGATCGGGACAGGGGAGATCAGCCCCAGCATTTT. Translating gives CASRDRDRGDQPQHF.

This clonotype was recorded at least ten times. This chain joins TRBV4-3 and TRBJ2-7; 8 positions match TRBD1. V lost 0 bases and J lost 2; bases outside the gene matches: 3. This CDR3 is 15 amino acids long. Germline V gene sequence: CDR1 LGHNA, CDR2 YSLEER. The CDR3 loop is CASSQEEGQAYEQYF. The CDR3 DNA is TGCGCCAGCAGCCAAGAGGAGGGACAGGCCTACGAGCAGTACTTC.

This clonotype was seen many times. V usage is TRBV11-3 and J usage is TRBJ2-5; TRBD1 matches at 7 bases. Germline trimming cut 2 bases from V and 3 bases from J; bases unmatched to any gene: 3. The CDR3 totals 14 residues. Germline values: CDR1 SGHNT, CDR2 YENEEA. CDR3 sequence: CASSLITGEETQYF. The CDR3 DNA reads TGTGCCAGCAGCTTAATCACAGGGGAAGAGACCCAGTACTTC.

This clonotype was found many times. This rearrangement joins TRBV29-1 to TRBJ1-3; 8 bases match TRBD1. The junction had 8 bases not matched to a gene; V was cut back by 7 bases and J by 3 bases. Germline CDR1 is SQVTM and CDR2 is ANQGSEA. The CDR3 is 14 residues long. The CDR3 nucleotides read TGCAGCGCTCAGGGGGCGCGCGGTGGAAACACCATATATTTT. It codes for CSAQGARGGNTIYF. Full variable domain (missing parts from reference TRBV29-1 and TRBJ1-3): SAVISQKPSRDICQRGTSLTIQCQVDSQVTMMFWYRQQPGQSLTLIATANQGSEATYESGFVIDKFPISRPNLTFSTLTVSNMSPEDSSIYLCSAQGARGGNTIYFGEGSWLTVV.

Note on this clonotype: A much larger clone differs from this one at a single base, so this may be a read error. The chain is built from TRBV4-1 and TRBJ1-1, with D perhaps matching TRBD1 (5 bases). There are 13 residues in the CDR3. Germline V lookup: CDR1 MGHRA, CDR2 YSYEKL. The V and J ends lost 0 bases and 3 bases respectively, with 5 bases between them. The CDR3 DNA sequence: TGCGCCAGCAGCCAAGAAGGGGACACTGAAGCTTTCTTT. Translation: CASSQEGDTEAFF.

This clonotype has ten or more counts. This sequence joins TRBV29-1 and TRBJ2-2; tentative D call: TRBD2 (6 bases). The CDR3 runs to 13 residues. CDR1 and CDR2 (germline): SQVTM, ANQGSEA. V lost 2 bases and J lost 5, with 9 bases in between. The CDR3 bases are TGCAGCGTTGAATCGGGGGATACCGGGGAGCTGTTTTTT. This sequence encodes CSVESGDTGELFF.

This clonotype was recorded many times. The genes are TRBV7-9 and TRBJ1-5, with 9 positions matching TRBD1. Trimming took 5 bases from V and 7 from J; bases not matched to a gene: 6. The CDR3 contains 14 residues. Germline V gene data show CDR1 as SEHNR and CDR2 as FQNEAQ (reference sequence). CDR3 residues: CASSDGTGKQPQHF. CDR3 DNA sequence: TGTGCCAGCAGCGACGGGACAGGGAAGCAGCCCCAGCATTTT.

With regard to this clonotype: A read error is likely here: a far larger clone is one base away. The J gene is TRBJ2-1, the V gene TRBV6-5; D not certain. The CDR3 sequence is 16 residues long. Germline CDR1 MNHEY, CDR2 SVGAGI. Trimming took off 6 bases at V and 1 base at J, with 16 bases between the two ends. CDR3 nucleotides: TGTGCCAGCAGCTTAACTGGAAGTGGTTCCTACAATGAGCAGTTCTTC. Amino acids: CASSLTGSGSYNEQFF.

This clonotype was seen more than once but under ten times. This chain links TRBV4-2 with TRBJ2-1; 9 bases are shared with TRBD2. J lost 0 bases, V lost 4 bases, and 4 bases had no gene match. The CDR3 length is 16 residues. Germline V CDR1 and CDR2: LGHNA, YNFKEQ. The CDR3 loop reads CASSPSGTSSYNEQFF. In nucleotides, the CDR3 is TGTGCCAGCAGCCCTAGCGGGACCAGCTCCTACAATGAGCAGTTCTTC.

This clonotype was detected ten times or more. The chain joins TRBV4-1 to TRBJ1-4, with TRBD1 identical over 7 bases. The CDR3 has 17 amino acids. The germline V gene has CDR1 MGHRA and CDR2 YSYEKL. V shed 4 bases and J 11 bases; nucleotides not matched to a gene: 19. This CDR3 reads CASSPLFDRASKRKLFF. For the CDR3, the DNA is TGCGCCAGCAGCCCGTTATTCGACAGGGCAAGCAAGCGGAAACTGTTTTTT.

Of note for this clonotype: A much bigger clone sits one base away, suggesting this may be a read error. The chain uses TRBV4-1 and TRBJ2-5; the match to TRBD2 covers 10 bases. This CDR3 spans 17 amino acids. CDR1 MGHRA and CDR2 YSYEKL come from the germline V gene. The CDR3 protein is CASGQPPGLAGEETQYF. The CDR3 coding sequence is TGTGCCAGCGGCCAACCCCCAGGGCTAGCGGGAGAAGAGACCCAGTACTTC.